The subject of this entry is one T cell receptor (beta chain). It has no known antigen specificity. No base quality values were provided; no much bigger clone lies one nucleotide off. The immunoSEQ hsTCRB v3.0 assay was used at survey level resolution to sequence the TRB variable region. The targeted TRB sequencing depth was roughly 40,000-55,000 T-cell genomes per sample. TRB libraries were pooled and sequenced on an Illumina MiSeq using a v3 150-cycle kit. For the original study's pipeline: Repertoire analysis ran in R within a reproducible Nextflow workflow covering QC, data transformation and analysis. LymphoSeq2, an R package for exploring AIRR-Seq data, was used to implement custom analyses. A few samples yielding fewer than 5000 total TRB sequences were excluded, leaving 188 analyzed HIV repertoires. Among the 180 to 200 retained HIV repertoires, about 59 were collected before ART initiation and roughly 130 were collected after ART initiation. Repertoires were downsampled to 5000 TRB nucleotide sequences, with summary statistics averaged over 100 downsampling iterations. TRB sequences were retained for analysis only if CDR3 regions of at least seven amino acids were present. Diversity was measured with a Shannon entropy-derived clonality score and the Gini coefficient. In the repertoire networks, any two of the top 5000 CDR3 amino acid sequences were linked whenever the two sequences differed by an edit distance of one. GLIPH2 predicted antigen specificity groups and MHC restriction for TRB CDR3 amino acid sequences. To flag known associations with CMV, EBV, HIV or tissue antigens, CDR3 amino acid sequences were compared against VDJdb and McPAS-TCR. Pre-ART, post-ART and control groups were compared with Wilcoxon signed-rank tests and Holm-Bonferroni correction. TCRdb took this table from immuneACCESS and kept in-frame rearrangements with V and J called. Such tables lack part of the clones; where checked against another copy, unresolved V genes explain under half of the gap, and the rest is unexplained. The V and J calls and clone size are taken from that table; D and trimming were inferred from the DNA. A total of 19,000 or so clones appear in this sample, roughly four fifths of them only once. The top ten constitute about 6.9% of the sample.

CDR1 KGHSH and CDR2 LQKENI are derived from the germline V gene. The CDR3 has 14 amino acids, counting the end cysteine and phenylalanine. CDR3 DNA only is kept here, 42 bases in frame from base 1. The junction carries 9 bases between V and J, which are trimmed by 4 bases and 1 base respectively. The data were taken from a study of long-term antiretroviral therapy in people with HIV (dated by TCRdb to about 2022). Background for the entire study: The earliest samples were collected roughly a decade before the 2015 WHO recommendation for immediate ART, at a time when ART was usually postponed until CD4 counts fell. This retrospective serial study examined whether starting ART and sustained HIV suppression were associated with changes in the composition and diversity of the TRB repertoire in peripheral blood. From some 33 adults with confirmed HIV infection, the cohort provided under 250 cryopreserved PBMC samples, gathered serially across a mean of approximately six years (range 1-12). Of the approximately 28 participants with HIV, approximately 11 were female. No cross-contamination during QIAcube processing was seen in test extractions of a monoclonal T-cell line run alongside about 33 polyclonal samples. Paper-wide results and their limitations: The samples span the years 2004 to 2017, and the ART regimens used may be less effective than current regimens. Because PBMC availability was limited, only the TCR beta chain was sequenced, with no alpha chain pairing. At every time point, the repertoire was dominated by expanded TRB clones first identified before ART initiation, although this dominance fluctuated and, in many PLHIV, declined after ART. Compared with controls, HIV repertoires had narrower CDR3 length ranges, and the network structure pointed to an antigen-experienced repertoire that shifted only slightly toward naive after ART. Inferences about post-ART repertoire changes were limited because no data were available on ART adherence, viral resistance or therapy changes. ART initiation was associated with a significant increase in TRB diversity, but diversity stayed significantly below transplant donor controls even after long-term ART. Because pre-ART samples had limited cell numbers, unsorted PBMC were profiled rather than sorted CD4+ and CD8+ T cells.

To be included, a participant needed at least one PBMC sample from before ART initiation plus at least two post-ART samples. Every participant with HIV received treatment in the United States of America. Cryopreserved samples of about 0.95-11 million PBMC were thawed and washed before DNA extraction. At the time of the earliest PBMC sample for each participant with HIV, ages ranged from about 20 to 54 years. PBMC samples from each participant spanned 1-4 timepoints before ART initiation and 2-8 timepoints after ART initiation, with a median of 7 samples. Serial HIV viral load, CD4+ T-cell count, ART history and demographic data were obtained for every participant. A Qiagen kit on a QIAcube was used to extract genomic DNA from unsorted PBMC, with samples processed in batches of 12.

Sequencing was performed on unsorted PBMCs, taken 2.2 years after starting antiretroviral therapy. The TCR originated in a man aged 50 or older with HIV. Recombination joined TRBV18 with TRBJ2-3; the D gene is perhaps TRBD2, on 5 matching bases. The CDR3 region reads CASSLSVGTDTQYF. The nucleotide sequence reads TGTGCCAGCTCACTTAGCGTGGGCACAGATACGCAGTATTTT.